This is a list of T cell receptor beta chains from one sample in a study of neurological immune-mediated disorders. TCRdb passed the 5' RACE reads through MiXCR, listing each CDR3 protein once. The table lists 45,000 or so distinct CDR3 sequences, 2.5% to 3.5% of them singletons. The material sequenced was PBMCs. These receptors all stem from a woman in her 50s with multiple sclerosis. Both conserved end residues are part of each CDR3. The D gene is left open where the match is weak. The size field is filled for only some rows; it gives once, few, many or a size class.

>TRBJ2-5|TRBD1|many|TRBV20-1
TGCAGTGCTTCGGGACAGGGAGGGCAAGAGACCCAGTACTTC
CSASGQGGQETQYF
>TRBJ2-5|TRBD2|many|TRBV12-3/TRBV12-4
TGTGCCAGCAGACTAGCGGGAGTGGAGACCCAGTACTTC
CASRLAGVETQYF
>TRBJ2-5|.|many|TRBV28
TGTGCCAGCAGTTCAGCAGGTTTTTTGACGCAAGAGACCCAGTACTTC
CASSSAGFLTQETQYF
>TRBJ1-1|.|many|TRBV5-1
TGCGCCAGCAGCTTTCTGGTGGCAGGGGATACTGAAGCTTTCTTT
CASSFLVAGDTEAFF
>TRBJ2-7|.|many|TRBV6-5
TGTGCCAGCAGTGGACGCTACGAGCAGTACTTC
CASSGRYEQYF
>TRBJ2-5|TRBD2|many|TRBV20-1
TGCAGTGCTAGTAATCCCCCGGTAGCGGGGTGGGAAGAGACCCAGTACTTC
CSASNPPVAGWEETQYF
>TRBJ1-4|.|many|TRBV20-1
TGCAGTGCTCGTCTCCGGGTCGAGAATGAAAAACTGTTTTTT
CSARLRVENEKLFF
>TRBJ2-5|TRBD2|.|TRBV12-3/TRBV12-4
TGTGCCAGCAGTAGCGGGGGGCCGGAGACCCAGTACTTC
CASSSGGPETQYF
>TRBJ1-2|.|medium-sized|TRBV5-6
TGTGCCAGCTTTCAACAGGGCCTCTATGGCTACACCTTC
CASFQQGLYGYTF
>TRBJ1-3|.|many|TRBV6-1
TGTGCCAGCATGACTGGAAACACCATATATTTT
CASMTGNTIYF
>TRBJ1-5|.|many|TRBV27
TGTGCCAGCAGTTTATACAGCAATAATCCCCAGCATTTT
CASSLYSNNPQHF
>TRBJ1-4|TRBD1|many|TRBV28
TGTGCCAGCAGTTCACAGGGGGTAGAGGAAAAACTGTTTTTT
CASSSQGVEEKLFF
>TRBJ1-3|TRBD1|many|TRBV27
TGTGCCAGCAGCACCAGGACAGGGGGAAACACCATATATTTT
CASSTRTGGNTIYF
>TRBJ2-1|TRBD2|many|TRBV20-1
TGCAGTGCTCTTAAAGCGGGAGGGTTCAATGAGCAGTTCTTC
CSALKAGGFNEQFF
>TRBJ1-2|TRBD1|many|TRBV12-3/TRBV12-4
TGTGCCAGCAGTTCCCGGACAGGAGGCTACACCTTC
CASSSRTGGYTF
>TRBJ2-7|.|many|TRBV6-2/TRBV6-3
TGTGCCAGCAGTTATCGTCTAGCGTGGAGCTCCTACGAGCAGTACTTC
CASSYRLAWSSYEQYF
>TRBJ2-7|TRBD2|many|TRBV25-1
TGTGCCAGCAGATGGACTAGCGGTTTATACGAGCAGTACTTC
CASRWTSGLYEQYF
>TRBJ2-7|TRBD1|many|TRBV7-2
TGTGCCAGCAGACAGGGGGGACGGTCCTACGAGCAGTACTTC
CASRQGGRSYEQYF
>TRBJ2-7|TRBD2|many|TRBV20-1
TGCAGTGCTAGAGCTAGCGGGAGTATAGACTACGAGCAGTACTTC
CSARASGSIDYEQYF
>TRBJ2-3|TRBD2|many|TRBV7-2
TGTGCCAGCAGCTTAGTTGCGGGGGGCACAGATACGCAGTATTTT
CASSLVAGGTDTQYF
>TRBJ1-2|.|many|TRBV20-1
TGCAGTGCTAGTAAGGCGGCAGATCTCAACTATGGCTACACCTTC
CSASKAADLNYGYTF
>TRBJ2-2|TRBD1|many|TRBV5-5
TGTGCCAGCAGCTCCCCAATACGGACAGGGGCGAACACCGGGGAGCTGTTTTTT
CASSSPIRTGANTGELFF
>TRBJ1-4|.|medium-sized|TRBV11-2
TGTGCCAGCAGCTTAGTAGGCGAAAAACTGTTTTTT
CASSLVGEKLFF
>TRBJ1-6|.|many|TRBV5-6
TGTGCCAGCAGCTTGGAGTATAATTCACCCCTCCACTTT
CASSLEYNSPLHF
>TRBJ2-3|.|many|TRBV20-1
TGCAGTGCTAGAGATCGAGGGGGAAGCACAGATACGCAGTATTTT
CSARDRGGSTDTQYF
>TRBJ1-1|.|many|TRBV5-1
TGCGCCAGCAGCTTGTCTTTCCAGGGAAGGACCACTGAAGCTTTCTTT
CASSLSFQGRTTEAFF
>TRBJ1-6|TRBD1|many|TRBV7-8
TGTGCCAGCAGCTTGCCCGGGACAGGGGGAGGTTCACCCCTCCACTTT
CASSLPGTGGGSPLHF
>TRBJ2-7|.|few|TRBV18
TGTGCCAGCTCACGAGGGGAAGAGCAGTACTTC
CASSRGEEQYF
>TRBJ1-1|.|many|TRBV20-1
TGCAGTGCTAGGCGACACACTGAAGCTTTCTTT
CSARRHTEAFF
>TRBJ1-6|.|many|TRBV3-1
TGTGCCAGCAGCCAAGGATTAGGGGGGACTTATAATTCACCCCTCCACTTT
CASSQGLGGTYNSPLHF
>TRBJ2-3|.|many|TRBV5-6
TGTGCCAGCAGCTTGTTGGGGGCCGTCACAGATACGCAGTATTTT
CASSLLGAVTDTQYF
>TRBJ1-4|.|many|TRBV7-2
TGTGCCAGCAGCTTCAGGTTTGGACTTAATGAAAAACTGTTTTTT
CASSFRFGLNEKLFF
>TRBJ2-6|TRBD1|many|TRBV27
TGTGCCAGCAGACCAGGGACAGGGGCGTCTGGGGCCAACGTCCTGACTTTC
CASRPGTGASGANVLTF
>TRBJ1-2|.|many|TRBV12-3/TRBV12-4
TGTGCCACCCGAGGAGCAGAACGCTATGGCTACACCTTC
CATRGAERYGYTF
>TRBJ1-2|TRBD1|many|TRBV7-4
TGTGCCAGCAGCTTAGAGGGACAGGGCCACTATGGCTACACCTTC
CASSLEGQGHYGYTF
>TRBJ2-7|TRBD2|many|TRBV6-5
TGTGCCAGCAGAAATAGCGGGAGGGCCCACGAGCAGTACTTC
CASRNSGRAHEQYF
>TRBJ2-2|.|many|TRBV7-2
TGTGCCAGCAGTTATGGATACAGCACCGGGGAGCTGTTTTTT
CASSYGYSTGELFF
>TRBJ2-2|.|many|TRBV18
TGTGCCAGCTCACCAGTAGCAGGGACCGGGGAGCTGTTTTTT
CASSPVAGTGELFF
>TRBJ1-5|TRBD1|many|TRBV28
TGTGCCAGCACCTCCTTAGGACAGGGTATATGGGGCAATCAGCCCCAGCATTTT
CASTSLGQGIWGNQPQHF
>TRBJ2-1|TRBD2|many|TRBV20-1
TGCAGTACTAGCGGGCGAGGTGGGTCCTACAATGAGCAGTTCTTC
CSTSGRGGSYNEQFF
>TRBJ2-7|.|many|TRBV7-9
TGTGCCAGCAGCCAAGGACTCCCTTCCTACGAGCAGTACTTC
CASSQGLPSYEQYF
>TRBJ1-2|TRBD1|many|TRBV7-8
TGTGCCAGCAGCAGGGACAGGGGGCCCAGCTATGGCTACACCTTC
CASSRDRGPSYGYTF
>TRBJ1-1|.|few|TRBV6-4
TGTGCCAGCAGACACCCGGACAGTCCTATGAACACTGAAGCTTTCTTT
CASRHPDSPMNTEAFF
>TRBJ2-7|.|many|TRBV28
TGTGCCAGCACGAGTCAGGGGAGCCCCTACGAGCAGTACTTC
CASTSQGSPYEQYF
>TRBJ2-1|TRBD2|many|TRBV20-1
TGCAGTGCTAGAGATCTAGCGGGGGGCTCCTACAATGAGCAGTTCTTC
CSARDLAGGSYNEQFF
>TRBJ1-5|.|many|TRBV20-1
TGCAGTGCTAGAAATCTCGGGGTCAATCAGCCCCAGCATTTT
CSARNLGVNQPQHF
>TRBJ2-5|.|many|TRBV24-1
TGTGCCACCAGTGAGGGGGGCGGGGAGACCCAGTACTTC
CATSEGGGETQYF
>TRBJ1-1|.|many|TRBV5-1
TGCGCCAGCAGCCGCGGGGCGGGGAACACTGAAGCTTTCTTT
CASSRGAGNTEAFF
>TRBJ2-6|.|many|TRBV18
TGTGCCAGCTCACCAACAGGAACCTCTGGGGCCAACGTCCTGACTTTC
CASSPTGTSGANVLTF
>TRBJ1-3|.|many|TRBV15
TGTGCCACCAGCAGAGATCGCAGATCCGGAAACACCATATATTTT
CATSRDRRSGNTIYF
>TRBJ1-1|.|many|TRBV7-2
TGTGCCAGCAGCTTAGTATTAGCCCTCGGGGGGAAAAACACTGAAGCTTTCTTT
CASSLVLALGGKNTEAFF
>TRBJ2-1|TRBD2|many|TRBV7-2
TGTGCCAGCAGCCGAGAACCCGGGACTAGCGGTTACAATGAGCAGTTCTTC
CASSREPGTSGYNEQFF
>TRBJ2-1|TRBD2|many|TRBV3-1
TGTGCCAGCAGCCAGCGGCTAGCGGGAGGGATCTCCTACAATGAGCAGTTCTTC
CASSQRLAGGISYNEQFF
>TRBJ2-7|TRBD1|many|TRBV5-1
TGCGCCAGCAGCTTGGGCGGGACAGGCACCTACGAGCAGTACTTC
CASSLGGTGTYEQYF
>TRBJ2-5|TRBD2|many|TRBV7-2
TGTGCCAGCAGCCCCGAGCGGGGATCGGAGACCCAGTACTTC
CASSPERGSETQYF